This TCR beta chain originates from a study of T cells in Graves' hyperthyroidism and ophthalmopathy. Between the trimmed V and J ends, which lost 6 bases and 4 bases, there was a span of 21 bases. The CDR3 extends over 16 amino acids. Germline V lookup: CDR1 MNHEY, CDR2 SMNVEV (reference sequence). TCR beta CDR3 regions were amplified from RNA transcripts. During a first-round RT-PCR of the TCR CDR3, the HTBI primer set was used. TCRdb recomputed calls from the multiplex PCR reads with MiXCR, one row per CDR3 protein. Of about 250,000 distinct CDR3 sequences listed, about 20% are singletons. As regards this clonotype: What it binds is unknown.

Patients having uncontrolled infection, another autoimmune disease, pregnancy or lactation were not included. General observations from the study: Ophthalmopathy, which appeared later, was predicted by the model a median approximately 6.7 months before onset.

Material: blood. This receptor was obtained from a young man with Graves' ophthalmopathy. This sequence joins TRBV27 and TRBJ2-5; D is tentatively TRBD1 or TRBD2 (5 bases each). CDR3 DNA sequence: TGTGCCAGCAGCTATACCCCCCTCGGGGACCCAGAGACCCAGTACTTC. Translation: CASSYTPLGDPETQYF.